The 23 T cell receptor beta chains below all came from one sample that was sequenced in a study of T cell responses to AZD1222 COVID-19 vaccine. This table comes from immunoSEQ multiplex PCR, and its TCRdb copy is limited to in-frame clones, with some not included. The sample has 100,000 to 140,000 clones, nearly 90% seen once. The specimen was peripheral blood, collected 28 days after the second AZD1222 dose. The receptor source for this set is an adult who received the AZD1222 COVID-19 vaccine.

The chain recombines TRBV6-5 with TRBJ1-2; 8 nucleotides line up with TRBD1. V lost 7 bases to trimming and J lost 2 bases; unmatched junction nucleotides: 9. The germline CDR1 and CDR2 sequences are MNHEY and SVGAGI. This CDR3 spans 15 amino acids. The CDR3, as DNA: TGTGCCAGCATGACAGGGGAGCGTGGGAACTATGGCTACACCTTC. Translating gives CASMTGERGNYGYTF.

The chain couples TRBV4-3 to TRBJ1-6; 10 positions match TRBD1. The CDR3 runs to 15 residues. Germline CDR1 reads LGHNA; CDR2 reads YSLEER. With 3 bases clipped from V and 6 bases from J, the junction kept 2 bases outside the gene matches. The CDR3 is CASSHGQGGNSPLHF. Here the CDR3 DNA reads TGCGCCAGCAGCCACGGACAGGGGGGTAATTCACCCCTCCACTTT.

The J gene is TRBJ2-3, the V gene TRBV6-1; D remains ambiguous. V lost 2 bases, J lost 0 bases, and 21 bases lay in between. Germline CDR1 MNHNS, CDR2 SASEGT. The CDR3 has 19 residues. The CDR3 bases are TGTGCCAGCAGTGAATTTAAGGATAACCGATCACCTAGCACAGATACGCAGTATTTT. Amino acid sequence: CASSEFKDNRSPSTDTQYF.

The chain links TRBV6-1 to TRBJ1-6; D is perhaps TRBD1 (6 bases). Germline-derived CDR1 and CDR2 are MNHNS and SASEGT. V dropped 7 bases and J dropped 5 bases, with 9 bases sitting between them. This CDR3 is 13 amino acids long. The CDR3 protein is CASKGHNNSPLHF. In DNA form, the CDR3 reads TGTGCCAGCAAGGGACATAATAATTCACCCCTCCACTTT.

This chain connects TRBV5-6 to TRBJ1-5; 9 nucleotides match TRBD1. Trimming took 3 bases from V and 4 from J; bases not matched to a gene: 8. Germline V CDR1 and CDR2: SGHDT, YYEEEE. The CDR3 sequence is 16 residues long. The CDR3 bases are TGTGCCAGCAGCTGGGGCGCCGGGACAGGGAATCAGCCCCAGCATTTT. This encodes CASSWGAGTGNQPQHF.

The sample holds a few counts of this clone. The same CDR3 also results from other DNA sequences found in this sample. The J gene is TRBJ2-7, the V gene TRBV30; a possible D gene is TRBD2 (6 bases). The V and J ends lost 0 bases and 2 bases respectively, with 11 bases between them. Germline CDR1 is GTSNPN and CDR2 is SVGIG (reference sequence). The CDR3 is made up of 14 amino acids. The chain's CDR3 is CAWSVGGGTYEQYF. The CDR3 region has the DNA TGTGCCTGGAGTGTTGGGGGAGGCACCTACGAGCAGTACTTC. The full variable domain, completed using reference TRBV30 and TRBJ2-7, is SQTIHQWPATLVQPVGSPLSLECTVEGTSNPNLYWYRQAAGRGLQLLFYSVGIGQISSEVPQNLSASRPQDRQFILSSKKLLLSDSGFYLCAWSVGGGTYEQYFGPGTRLTVT.

The chain has TRBV6-9 and TRBJ2-7; D ambiguous. The germline V and J ends were trimmed by 2 bases and 2 bases, with 13 bases remaining between them. CDR1 is MNHGY and CDR2 is SVAAGI in the germline V gene. The CDR3 covers 15 residues. The chain's CDR3 is CASSYTTTEAYEQYF. CDR3 DNA: TGTGCCAGCAGTTATACGACAACCGAAGCCTACGAGCAGTACTTC.

The chain combines TRBV6-5 with TRBJ2-7; no clear D. CDR3 length: 13 amino acids. Germline values: CDR1 MNHEY, CDR2 SVGAGI. Trimming pared 7 bases from V and 1 base from J, leaving 11 bases between. The DNA of the CDR3 is TGTGCCAGCACCCCCAGAGAGTCCTACGAGCAGTACTTC. Translating gives CASTPRESYEQYF.

The rearrangement uses TRBV9 and TRBJ1-5, with 10 nucleotides matching TRBD1. V trimming: 0 bases; J trimming: 7 bases; junction bases outside the gene matches: 4. Germline CDR1 SGDLS, CDR2 YYNGEE. The CDR3 consists of 15 residues. For the CDR3, the DNA is TGTGCCAGCAGCGTAGGACAGGGGGCGGGGCAGCCCCAGCATTTT. Its protein product is CASSVGQGAGQPQHF.

The chain has TRBV5-4 and TRBJ1-1, with 7 bases lining up with TRBD1. This CDR3 is 17 amino acids long. Unmatched junction bases numbered 13, after V lost 0 bases and J lost 5 bases. Germline V gives CDR1 SGHNT, CDR2 YYREEE (reference sequence). The CDR3 loop reads CASSLGIGGASVTEAFF. CDR3 DNA sequence: TGTGCCAGCAGCTTGGGAATAGGGGGCGCGAGTGTAACTGAAGCTTTCTTT.

The rearrangement uses TRBV7-2 and TRBJ2-1, with D maybe TRBD2 (6 bases). CDR1 and CDR2 from the germline V gene are SGHTA and FQGNSA. This CDR3 has 15 amino acids. V was clipped by 5 bases and J by 8 bases, with 19 bases between them. CDR3 bases: TGTGCCAGCAGCGACCTCGCGCGGGAAGGCCATGAGCAGTTCTTC. Encoded protein: CASSDLAREGHEQFF.

The chain employs TRBV7-6 and TRBJ2-1; 7 bases are a match to TRBD2. The CDR3 covers 16 residues. CDR1 and CDR2 from the germline V gene are SGHVS and FNYEAQ. With 1 base clipped from V and 8 bases from J, the junction kept 11 bases outside the gene matches. The DNA for the CDR3 is TGTGCCAGCAGCTTAGGCGCCGCTAGCGGTAACTATGAGCAGTTCTTC. Residues: CASSLGAASGNYEQFF.

The chain couples TRBV5-6 to TRBJ2-3, with no clear D. There are 14 residues in the CDR3. In germline, CDR1 is SGHDT, CDR2 YYEEEE. Trimming stripped 1 base from V and 2 bases from J, with 8 bases between. CDR3: CASSLLDNTDTQYF. CDR3 DNA: TGTGCCAGCAGCTTGCTAGACAACACAGATACGCAGTATTTT. The complete variable domain, with remaining parts taken from reference TRBV5-6 and TRBJ2-3, reads DAGVTQSPTHLIKTRGQQVTLRCSPKSGHDTVSWYQQALGQGPQFIFQYYEEEERQRGNFPDRFSGHQFPNYSSELNVNALLLGDSALYLCASSLLDNTDTQYFGPGTRLTVL.

The V gene is TRBV2, the J gene TRBJ1-4; perhaps TRBD1 as D (6 bases). Germline loops: CDR1 SNHLY, CDR2 FYNNEI. The ends were cut back, 5 bases at V and 8 bases at J, with 18 bases in the middle. This CDR3 has 15 residues. The CDR3 nucleotides are TGTGCCAGCAGTCCCGTAGCAGGGGTGGGAGAAAAACTGTTTTTT. Translation: CASSPVAGVGEKLFF.

The V call is TRBV5-1, the J call TRBJ1-4; D possibly corresponds to TRBD1 (6 bases). CDR3 length: 14 residues. From germline, CDR1 is SGHRS and CDR2 YFSETQ. V was clipped by 4 bases and J by 8 bases, with 15 bases between them. The CDR3 sequence: CASSRGQGQEKLFF. For the CDR3, the DNA is TGCGCCAGCAGCCGGGGGCAGGGGCAGGAAAAACTGTTTTTT.

The chain links TRBV5-1 to TRBJ2-2, with 10 bases lining up with TRBD1. CDR3 length equals 15 residues. Germline assignment: CDR1 SGHRS and CDR2 YFSETQ. With 3 bases clipped from V and 6 bases from J, the junction kept 5 bases outside the gene matches. The CDR3 region has the DNA TGCGCCAGCAGCTCCACCGGGACAGGGGCCGGGGAGCTGTTTTTT. It is translated as CASSSTGTGAGELFF.

CDR3 residues: CASSDPGLVSGEQFF. In DNA form, the CDR3 reads TGTGCCAGCAGTGACCCGGGACTAGTATCGGGTGAGCAGTTCTTC. This chain links TRBV25-1 with TRBJ2-1; TRBD2 matches at 8 bases. Germline assignment: CDR1 MGHDK and CDR2 SYGVNS. The CDR3 contains 15 residues. V shed 3 bases and J 9 bases; nucleotides not matched to a gene: 10.

J is TRBJ2-5 and V is TRBV5-6; a weak D match, TRBD1 (6 bases). Germline CDR1 reads SGHDT; CDR2 reads YYEEEE. The V end was cut by 2 bases, the J end by 5 bases, with 13 bases between. The CDR3 runs 14 residues. The CDR3 protein is CASSFLGGSETQYF. The CDR3 DNA is TGTGCCAGCAGCTTTTTAGGGGGATCGGAGACCCAGTACTTC.

This clone came up a few times. This chain connects TRBV18 to TRBJ1-2, with a possible D match to TRBD1 (6 bases). V shed 3 bases and J shed 9 bases, with 11 bases lying between them. In germline, CDR1 is KGHSH, CDR2 LQKENI. This CDR3 spans 12 amino acids. The CDR3 sequence is CASSPNRESYTF. The DNA of the CDR3 is TGTGCCAGCTCACCGAACAGGGAAAGCTACACCTTC.

V and J are TRBV2 and TRBJ2-7, with 9 nucleotides matching TRBD1. V trimming: 6 bases; J trimming: 6 bases; junction bases outside the gene matches: 6. This CDR3 is built from 13 residues. Germline-derived CDR1 and CDR2 are SNHLY and FYNNEI. This CDR3 is CASRGQGLGEQYF. The CDR3 DNA sequence: TGTGCCAGCAGGGGACAGGGACTGGGCGAGCAGTACTTC.

A word on this clone: This sample also contains other DNA sequences that code for the same CDR3. This chain uses TRBV6-5 with TRBJ1-4, with 11 bases lining up with TRBD1. Germline lookup yields CDR1 MNHEY and CDR2 SVGAGI. The CDR3 spans 14 residues. With 5 bases clipped from V and 8 bases from J, the junction kept 4 bases outside the gene matches. CDR3 nucleotide sequence: TGTGCCAGCAGTCCGGGACAGGGGGGGGAAAAACTGTTTTTT. Encoded protein: CASSPGQGGEKLFF.

This chain connects TRBV27 to TRBJ1-5; D call uncertain. V lost 6 bases, J lost 3 bases, and 6 bases lay in between. The germline CDR1 and CDR2 sequences are MNHEY and SMNVEV (reference sequence). The CDR3 contains 12 residues. This chain's CDR3 is CASRPPNQPQHF. The CDR3 nucleotides read TGTGCCAGCAGACCGCCCAATCAGCCCCAGCATTTT.

The chain couples TRBV2 to TRBJ1-1; D possibly corresponds to TRBD1 (6 bases). Trimming stripped 3 bases from V and 1 base from J, with 12 bases between. Looked up from germline, CDR1 is SNHLY and CDR2 is FYNNEI. CDR3 length: 15 amino acids. CDR3 bases: TGTGCCAGCAGTGACCCACCGACAGGGAACACTGAAGCTTTCTTT. This sequence encodes CASSDPPTGNTEAFF.